Here is one T cell receptor (beta chain) with its context. Its antigen is undetermined. The CDR3 is 14 amino acids. Deletions cut 1 base from V and 1 base from J, with 7 bases between. From germline, CDR1 is LGHNA and CDR2 YSLEER. The protocol was immunoSEQ multiplex PCR, while the TCRdb copy is restricted to in-frame clones and leaves out a portion. The sample records under 95,000 clones, around 88% being singletons. This sample was taken from a study of T cell responses to AZD1222 COVID-19 vaccine. Broader study findings: Targets within unmutated variant regions were reportedly found for nearly half of spike-specific TCRs. At study baseline, merely six AZD1222 recipients were seropositive. Two AZD1222 administrations were followed by greater Spike-specific TCR breadth and depth. Researchers took repertoire samples only after the peak T cell response had come.

The clonotype comes from an adult who received the AZD1222 COVID-19 vaccine. Sequencing used peripheral blood, obtained 28 days after the second AZD1222 dose. The V and J genes are TRBV4-3 and TRBJ1-1, with D perhaps matching TRBD1 (5 bases). The CDR3 protein is CASSQVQGNTEAFF. In DNA form, the CDR3 reads TGCGCCAGCAGCCAAGTCCAGGGGAACACTGAAGCTTTCTTT.